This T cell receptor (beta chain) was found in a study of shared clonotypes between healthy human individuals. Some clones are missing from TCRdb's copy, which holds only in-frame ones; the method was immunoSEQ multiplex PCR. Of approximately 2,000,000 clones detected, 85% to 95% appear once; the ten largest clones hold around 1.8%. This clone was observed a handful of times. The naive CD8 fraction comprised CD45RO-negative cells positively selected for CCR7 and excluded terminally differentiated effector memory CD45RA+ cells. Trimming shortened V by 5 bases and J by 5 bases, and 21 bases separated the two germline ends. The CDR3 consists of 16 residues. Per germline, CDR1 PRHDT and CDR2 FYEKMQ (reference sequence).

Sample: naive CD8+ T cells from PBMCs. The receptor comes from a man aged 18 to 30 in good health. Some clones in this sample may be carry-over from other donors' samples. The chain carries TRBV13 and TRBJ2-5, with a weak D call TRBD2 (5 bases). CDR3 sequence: CASSPSGVTDGETQYF. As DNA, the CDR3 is TGTGCCAGCAGCCCCTCCGGGGTCACCGACGGGGAGACCCAGTACTTC.